The entry below describes one TCR beta chain. The data were obtained in a study of blood T cell repertoires in COVID-19. Assay used: immunoSEQ multiplex PCR; TCRdb lists only in-frame clones, some missing. The top ten hold roughly 4% of the sample, which has some 260,000 clones, approximately 80% seen once. The CDR3 spans 13 residues. V shed 5 bases and J 5 bases; nucleotides not matched to a gene: 3. Material: peripheral blood. The chain recombines TRBV12-3 or TRBV12-4 with TRBJ1-1; 9 bases agree with TRBD1. This clonotype was sampled from a woman aged 40 to 49 with active or convalescent COVID-19. The CDR3, as DNA: TGTGCCAGCAGTAGGGACAGGGAAACTGAAGCTTTCTTT. Protein sequence: CASSRDRETEAFF.